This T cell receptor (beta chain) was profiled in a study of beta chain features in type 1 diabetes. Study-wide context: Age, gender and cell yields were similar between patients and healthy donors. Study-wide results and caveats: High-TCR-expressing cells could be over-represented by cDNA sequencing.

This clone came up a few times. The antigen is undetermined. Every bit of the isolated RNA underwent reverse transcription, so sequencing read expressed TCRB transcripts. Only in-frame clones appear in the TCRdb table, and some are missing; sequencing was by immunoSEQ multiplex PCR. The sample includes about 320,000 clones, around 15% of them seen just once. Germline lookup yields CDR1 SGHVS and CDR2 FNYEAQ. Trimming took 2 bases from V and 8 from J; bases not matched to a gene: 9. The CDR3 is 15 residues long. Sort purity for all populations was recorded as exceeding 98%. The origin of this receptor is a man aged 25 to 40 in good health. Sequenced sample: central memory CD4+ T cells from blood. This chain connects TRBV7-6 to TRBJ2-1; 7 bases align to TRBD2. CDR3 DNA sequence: TGTGCCAGCAGCTTAAACGGGAGGAGGGGCGATGAGCAGTTCTTC. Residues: CASSLNGRRGDEQFF.